Below are 4 T cell receptor beta chains sequenced from a single sample in a study of T cell clonality in common variable immunodeficiency. Their antigens remain unidentified. Study observations and caveats: In common variable immunodeficiency, TCR beta chains reportedly carried fewer deletions and N-nucleotide insertions.

Assay: immunoSEQ multiplex PCR; the TCRdb copy retains only in-frame clones and omits some. This sample has about 34,000 clones, each found more than once. Input material: peripheral blood mononuclear cells. The receptors were sampled from a human donor with common variable immunodeficiency.

In its sample, this clone was seen many times. The read ends 3 residues shy of where the CDR3 ends; the end is completed using the germline J gene. The chain couples TRBV7-9 to TRBJ2-1; D remains unclear. There are 14 residues in the CDR3. Between the trimmed V and J ends, which lost 1 base and 4 bases, there was a span of 8 bases. CDR1 is SEHNR, CDR2 FQNEAQ, per germline (reference sequence). The CDR3 here is CASSLVLGYNEQFF. The CDR3 bases that were read are TGTGCCAGCAGCTTAGTTCTCGGGTACAATGAG.

This clone showed up many times. The observed sequence ends 3 residues before the CDR3 terminus, with the missing tail filled in from the germline J gene. The chain carries TRBV29-1 and TRBJ1-1; 9 bases fit TRBD1. Germline assignment: CDR1 SQVTM and CDR2 ANQGSEA. Germline trimming cut 4 bases from V and 5 bases from J; bases unmatched to any gene: 8. This CDR3 region has 14 residues. The covered CDR3 bases are TGCAGCGTTGTCCCCTCGACAGGGGGAACTGAA. Encoded protein: CSVVPSTGGTE. The whole CDR3 protein is CSVVPSTGGTEAFF.

Turning to this clone: The observed sequence ends 3 residues before the CDR3 terminus, with the missing tail filled in from the germline J gene. This chain links TRBV7-6 with TRBJ2-7; maybe TRBD1 (5 bases). The V and J ends lost 1 base and 3 bases respectively, with 10 bases between them. This CDR3 spans 14 amino acids. Per the germline V gene, CDR1 is SGHVS and CDR2 is FNYEAQ. The part of the CDR3 DNA that was read is TGTGCCAGCAGCTTAGGTCAGGGTAACTACGAG. Its protein is CASSLGQGNYE. The entire CDR3 protein reads CASSLGQGNYEQYF.

Worth noting for this clone: Coverage ceases 3 residues before the CDR3 finishes, and the germline J gene fills in the end. The V call is TRBV13, the J call TRBJ2-7; 12 nucleotides align to TRBD2. The germline V gene has CDR1 PRHDT and CDR2 FYEKMQ (reference sequence). The CDR3 is 16 residues long. V dropped 4 bases and J dropped 0; count of bases not matched to a gene: 4. The CDR3 sequence is CASSSWTSGDSYEQYF. The DNA read from the CDR3 is TGTGCCAGCAGCTCCTGGACTAGCGGGGACTCCTACGAG.